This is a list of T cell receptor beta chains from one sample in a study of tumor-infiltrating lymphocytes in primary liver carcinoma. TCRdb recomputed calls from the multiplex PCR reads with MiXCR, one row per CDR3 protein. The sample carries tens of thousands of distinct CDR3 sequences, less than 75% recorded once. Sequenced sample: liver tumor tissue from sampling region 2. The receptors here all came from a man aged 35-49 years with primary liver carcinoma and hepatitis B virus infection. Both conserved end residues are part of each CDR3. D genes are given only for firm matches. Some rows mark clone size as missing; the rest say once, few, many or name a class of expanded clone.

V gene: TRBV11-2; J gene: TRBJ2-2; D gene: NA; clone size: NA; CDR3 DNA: TGTGCCAGCAGCTTAGTACGGGTACTGAACACCGGGGAACTGTTTTTT; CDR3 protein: CASSLVRVLNTGELFF
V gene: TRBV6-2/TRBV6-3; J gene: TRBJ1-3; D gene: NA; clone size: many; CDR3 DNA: TGTGCCAGCAGGGGTCTACGACAGGAGAAGTCTGGAAACACCATATATTTT; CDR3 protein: CASRGLRQEKSGNTIYF
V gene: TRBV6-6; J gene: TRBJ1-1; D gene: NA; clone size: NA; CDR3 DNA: TGTGCCAGCAGCAGATCGGGGAGCACTGGAGCTTTATTT; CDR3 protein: CASSRSGSTGALF
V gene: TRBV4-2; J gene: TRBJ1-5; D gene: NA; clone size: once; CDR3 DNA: TGTGCCAGCAGCCAAAATTTACAGTCAAATCAGCTTCAGCATTTT; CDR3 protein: CASSQNLQSNQLQHF
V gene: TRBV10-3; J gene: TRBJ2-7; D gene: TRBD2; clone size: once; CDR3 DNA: TGTGCCATCTGTGATCAAGAAGGGACTAGCGAGCGCTCCTACGAGCAGTACTTC; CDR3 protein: CAICDQEGTSERSYEQYF
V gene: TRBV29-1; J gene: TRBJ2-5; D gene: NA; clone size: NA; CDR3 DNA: TGCAGCGTTGAATTCGCGGCGGGTAGATCGGAGACCCGGTACTTC; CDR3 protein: CSVEFAAGRSETRYF
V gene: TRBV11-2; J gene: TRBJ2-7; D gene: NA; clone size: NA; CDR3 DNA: TGTGCAAGCACCTCTAACAGGAACTCCTACGAGCAGTACTTC; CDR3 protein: CASTSNRNSYEQYF
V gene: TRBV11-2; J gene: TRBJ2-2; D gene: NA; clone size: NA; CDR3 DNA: TGTGCCAGCAGCTTACTCACGGCGGACACCGGGGAGCTGTTTTTT; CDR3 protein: CASSLLTADTGELFF
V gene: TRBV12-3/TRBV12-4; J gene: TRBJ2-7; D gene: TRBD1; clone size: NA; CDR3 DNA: TGTGCCAGCAGCCGCACCGGGACAGGGACCTACGAGGAGTATTTC; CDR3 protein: CASSRTGTGTYEEYF
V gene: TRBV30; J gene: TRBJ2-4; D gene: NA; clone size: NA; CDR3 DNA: TGTGCCTGGAGTGTTACCCTAGCCAAAATCATTCAGTACTTC; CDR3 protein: CAWSVTLAKIIQYF
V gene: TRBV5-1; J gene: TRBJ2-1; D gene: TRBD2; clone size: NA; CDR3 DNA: TGCGCCAGCAGCGCAACGGGACTAGCGGGGGAGCAGTTCTTC; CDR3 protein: CASSATGLAGEQFF
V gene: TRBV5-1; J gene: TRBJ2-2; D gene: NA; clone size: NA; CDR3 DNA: TGCGCCAGTAAAAGGGGGAAGAACACCGGGGACCTGTTTTTT; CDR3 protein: CASKRGKNTGDLFF
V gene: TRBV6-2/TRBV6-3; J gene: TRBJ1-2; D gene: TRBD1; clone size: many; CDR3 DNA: TGTGCCGGCAGAGGACCGGGACAGGGTAGTGGCTACACCTTC; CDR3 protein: CAGRGPGQGSGYTF
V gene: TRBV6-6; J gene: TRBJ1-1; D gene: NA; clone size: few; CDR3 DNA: TGTGCCAGCAGCACAAGGGGGACTGCCGAAGCTTTCTTT; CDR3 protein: CASSTRGTAEAFF
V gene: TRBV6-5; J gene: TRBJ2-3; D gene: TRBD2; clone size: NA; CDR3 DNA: TGTGCCAACAACCCAGGACTAGCGGGAACAGATATGCAGTATTTT; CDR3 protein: CANNPGLAGTDMQYF
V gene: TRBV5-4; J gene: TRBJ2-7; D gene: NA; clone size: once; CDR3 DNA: TGTGCCAGCAGCTCCGAAGACGGATTCTCCTACGAGCAGTACTTC; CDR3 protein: CASSSEDGFSYEQYF
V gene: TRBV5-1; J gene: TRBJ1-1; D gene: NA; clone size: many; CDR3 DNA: TGCGCCAGCAGGACCACACAGAACACTGAAGCTTTCTTT; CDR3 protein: CASRTTQNTEAFF
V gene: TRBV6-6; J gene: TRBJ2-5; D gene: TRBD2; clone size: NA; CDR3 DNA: TGTGCCTGCAGTCCCCATAGCGGGAGGGCCGAGGAGTCCCAGTACTTC; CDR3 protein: CACSPHSGRAEESQYF
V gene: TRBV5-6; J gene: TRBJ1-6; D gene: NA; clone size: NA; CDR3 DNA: TGTGCCAGCAGCTTGTCGGGCCGGACCAAGGGGGATTCACCCCTCCACTTT; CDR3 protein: CASSLSGRTKGDSPLHF
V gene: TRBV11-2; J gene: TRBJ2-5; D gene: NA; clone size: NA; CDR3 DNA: TGTGCCAGCAGCCAAACTCCTGGAGGGAGGAACAAGACCCAGTACTTC; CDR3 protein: CASSQTPGGRNKTQYF
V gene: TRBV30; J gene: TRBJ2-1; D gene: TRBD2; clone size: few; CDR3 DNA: TGTGCCTGGAGTAGCGGGAGGTGGTTAAATGAGCAGTTCTTC; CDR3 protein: CAWSSGRWLNEQFF
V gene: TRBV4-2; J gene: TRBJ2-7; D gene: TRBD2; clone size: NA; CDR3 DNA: TGTGCCAGCAGCCAAGAGGCGGGGGGCTCCTACGAGCAGTACTTC; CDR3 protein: CASSQEAGGSYEQYF
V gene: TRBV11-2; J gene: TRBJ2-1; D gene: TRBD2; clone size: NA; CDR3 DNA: TGTGCTAGCAGCTTTAGCGGGCCACTCGACAATGAGCACTTCTTC; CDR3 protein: CASSFSGPLDNEHFF
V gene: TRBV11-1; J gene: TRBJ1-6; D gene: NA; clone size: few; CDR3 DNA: TGTGCCAGCAGCTTAAAAGGGAACTCACCCCTCCACTTT; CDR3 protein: CASSLKGNSPLHF
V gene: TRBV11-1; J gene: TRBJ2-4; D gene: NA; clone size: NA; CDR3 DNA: TGTGCCAGCAGCCGGAAACAGGGTGACATTCTGTACTTC; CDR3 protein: CASSRKQGDILYF